This is a list of T cell receptor beta chains from one sample in a study of T cell responses to AZD1222 COVID-19 vaccine. Sequenced by immunoSEQ multiplex PCR; TCRdb stores in-frame clones only, minus some. The data show nearly 90,000 clones, approximately 90% seen once. The source material was peripheral blood, sampled 28 days after the second AZD1222 dose. These receptors came from an adult who received the AZD1222 COVID-19 vaccine. The CDR3 runs from the conserved cysteine through the conserved F or W. A D gene is named only where the DNA matches it firmly. Not every row has a clone size; where given, it reads once, few, many or a size class.

J,V,size,D,DNA,CDR3
TRBJ1-1,TRBV7-3,.,.,TGTGCCAGCAGCTTCTCCCCGGGGAACACTGAAGCTTTCTTT,CASSFSPGNTEAFF
TRBJ2-1,TRBV7-3,.,.,TGTGCCAGCAGCTTAACGTTTGGCGGGGGCGACAATGAGCAGTTCTTC,CASSLTFGGGDNEQFF
TRBJ1-1,TRBV6-5,.,.,TGTGCCAGCAGGTACACCGTTGGAACTGAAGCTTTCTTT,CASRYTVGTEAFF
TRBJ1-5,TRBV9,.,TRBD1,TGTGCCAGCAGCGCCGGGACAGGGAACCACAATCAGCCCCAGCATTTT,CASSAGTGNHNQPQHF
TRBJ2-1,TRBV12-5,.,.,TGTGCTAGTGGTTTGCCCCGGGGGACCTACAATGAGCAGTTCTTC,CASGLPRGTYNEQFF
TRBJ1-5,TRBV30,.,TRBD1,TGTGCCTGGAGTCCTTGGACAGGGGTGGGCAATCAGCCCCAGCATTTT,CAWSPWTGVGNQPQHF
TRBJ2-7,TRBV19,.,TRBD2,TGTGCCAGTAGTCCGGACGGGACTAGCGGATCCTACGAGCAGTACTTC,CASSPDGTSGSYEQYF
TRBJ2-7,TRBV28,.,.,TGTGCCAGCAGAAAAACAGAATCCTACGAGCAGTACTTC,CASRKTESYEQYF
TRBJ2-5,TRBV29-1,.,.,TGCAGCGTTGACCAGGGTCTAGAGACCCAGTACTTC,CSVDQGLETQYF
TRBJ1-1,TRBV15,.,.,TGTGCCACCAGCCGCGGATCGGGAGGGTACACTGAAGCTTTCTTT,CATSRGSGGYTEAFF
TRBJ2-7,TRBV12-3/TRBV12-4,.,.,TGTGCCAGCAGTTCTCAGGGATTCTACGAGCAGTACTTC,CASSSQGFYEQYF
TRBJ1-3,TRBV7-9,.,TRBD1,TGTGCCAGCAGCTCCAACAGGGGGAGAGGTGGAAACACCATATATTTT,CASSSNRGRGGNTIYF
TRBJ1-1,TRBV6-1,.,TRBD1,TGTGCCAGCAGTGAAGCCAGGGGGTGGGCTTTCTTT,CASSEARGWAFF
TRBJ2-7,TRBV27,.,.,TGTGCCAGCAGTGTGGCGAGAGGCAACGAGCAGTACTTC,CASSVARGNEQYF
TRBJ2-7,TRBV19,.,TRBD2,TGTGCCAGTAGTATACCCGGGGCTAGCGGGGAAGAGCAGTACTTC,CASSIPGASGEEQYF
TRBJ1-1,TRBV18,.,.,TGTGCCAGCTCACCACCCTTGCCACTCCTTGGCACTGAAGCTTTCTTT,CASSPPLPLLGTEAFF
TRBJ1-2,TRBV7-3,.,.,TGTGCCAGCAGCTCCACCGGAGAGTATGGCTACACCTTC,CASSSTGEYGYTF
TRBJ1-2,TRBV21-1,few,.,TGTGCCAGCAGCAAGGGGGACAGGGGGATGAATGGCTACACCTTC,CASSKGDRGMNGYTF
TRBJ2-7,TRBV6-6,.,.,TGTGCCAGCATCACCCAACCGGGTGGTAGCTCCTACGAGCAGTACTTC,CASITQPGGSSYEQYF
TRBJ1-2,TRBV14,.,TRBD1,TGTGCCAGCAGCCAAGGGACAGGGAGGGTCTATGGCTACACCTTC,CASSQGTGRVYGYTF
TRBJ2-7,TRBV30,.,.,TGTGCCTGGAGCGGAAATAGACAGGCTCGCTACGAGCAGTACTTC,CAWSGNRQARYEQYF
TRBJ1-4,TRBV7-6,few,TRBD1,TGTGCCAGCAGCTTATACAGGTCAGGGACAGGGAGTGAAAAACTGTTTTTT,CASSLYRSGTGSEKLFF
TRBJ1-5,TRBV2,.,.,TGTGCCAGCAGTGGAGAGGGCAATCAGCCCCAGCATTTT,CASSGEGNQPQHF
TRBJ2-5,TRBV5-5,once,TRBD2,TGTGCCAGCAGCTTGGATCGGGGGGGGCTAGAGACCCAGTACTTC,CASSLDRGGLETQYF
TRBJ1-4,TRBV6-1,.,.,TGTGCCAGCAGTGAAGCCTTAACAGGGTACGAAAAACTGTTTTTT,CASSEALTGYEKLFF
TRBJ2-1,TRBV10-3,.,.,TGTGCCATCAGCCCGGAACACAATGAGCAGTTCTTC,CAISPEHNEQFF
TRBJ2-2,TRBV5-8,once,TRBD1,TGTGCCAGCAGCTCCGGACAGGCCCTTAATACCGGGGAGCTGTTTTTT,CASSSGQALNTGELFF
TRBJ2-3,TRBV6-1,once,.,TGTGCCAGCAGAGAAGCAGGGGTAGGGGGCACAGATACGCAGTATTTT,CASREAGVGGTDTQYF
TRBJ1-5,TRBV7-2,once,TRBD1,TGTGCCAGCAGGAAGCAGACAGGGCTCGATCAGCCCCAGCATTTT,CASRKQTGLDQPQHF
TRBJ2-2,TRBV6-5,.,.,TGTGCCAGCAGCAGGCCAGGAATTAACACCGGGGAGCTGTTTTTT,CASSRPGINTGELFF
TRBJ1-6,TRBV6-4,.,.,TGTGCCAGCAGTGAAACAGGCCCGGGCCCCTATAATTCACCCCTCCACTTT,CASSETGPGPYNSPLHF
TRBJ1-2,TRBV18,.,.,TGTGCCAGCTCACCATCCCAGGGAGGGATCTATGGCTACACCTTC,CASSPSQGGIYGYTF
TRBJ2-7,TRBV6-6,.,.,TGTGCCAGCAGTTACTCGACCGGGGGGCCGTTTTACGAGCAGTACTTC,CASSYSTGGPFYEQYF
TRBJ1-4,TRBV10-3,.,.,TGTGCCATCAGTGACTTTTCGGACGGTATTAATGAAAAACTGTTTTTT,CAISDFSDGINEKLFF